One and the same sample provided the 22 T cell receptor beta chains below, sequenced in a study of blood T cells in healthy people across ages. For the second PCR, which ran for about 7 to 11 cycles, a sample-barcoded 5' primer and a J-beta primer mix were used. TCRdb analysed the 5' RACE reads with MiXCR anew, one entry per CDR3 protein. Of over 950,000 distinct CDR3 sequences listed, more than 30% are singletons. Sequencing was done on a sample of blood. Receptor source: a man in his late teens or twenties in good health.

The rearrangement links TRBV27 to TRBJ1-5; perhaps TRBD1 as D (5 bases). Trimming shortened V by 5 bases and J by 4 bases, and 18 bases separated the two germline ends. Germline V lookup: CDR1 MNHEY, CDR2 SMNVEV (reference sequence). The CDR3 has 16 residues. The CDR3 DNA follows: TGTGCCAGCAGTCCAGGACATTTTCAACAGAATCAGCCCCAGCATTTT. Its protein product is CASSPGHFQQNQPQHF.

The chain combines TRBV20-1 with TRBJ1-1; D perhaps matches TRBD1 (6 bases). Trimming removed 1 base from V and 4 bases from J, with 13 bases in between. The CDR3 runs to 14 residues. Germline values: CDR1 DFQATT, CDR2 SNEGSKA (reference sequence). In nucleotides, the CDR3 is TGCAGTGCTAGAGGGGGGGGGCGAGGCACTGAAGCTTTCTTT. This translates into CSARGGGRGTEAFF.

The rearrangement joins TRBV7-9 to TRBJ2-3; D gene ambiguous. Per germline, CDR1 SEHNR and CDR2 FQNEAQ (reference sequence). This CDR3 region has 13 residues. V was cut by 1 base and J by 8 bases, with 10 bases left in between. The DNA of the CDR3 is TGTGCCAGCAGCTTAGGACACCAGACTACGCAGTATTTT. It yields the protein CASSLGHQTTQYF.

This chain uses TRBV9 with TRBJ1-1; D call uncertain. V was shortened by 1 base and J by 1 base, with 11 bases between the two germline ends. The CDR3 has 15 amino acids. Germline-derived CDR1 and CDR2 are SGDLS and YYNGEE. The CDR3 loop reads CASSVTSVRNTEAFF. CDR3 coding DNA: TGTGCCAGCAGCGTAACTTCGGTTCGGAACACTGAAGCTTTCTTT.

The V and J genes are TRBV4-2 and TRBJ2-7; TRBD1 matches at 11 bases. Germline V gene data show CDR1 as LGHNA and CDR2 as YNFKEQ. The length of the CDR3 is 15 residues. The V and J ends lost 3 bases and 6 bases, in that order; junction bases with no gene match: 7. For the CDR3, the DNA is TGTGCCAGCAGCCACTTAGGACAGGGGGCATCCGAGCAGTACTTC. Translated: CASSHLGQGASEQYF.

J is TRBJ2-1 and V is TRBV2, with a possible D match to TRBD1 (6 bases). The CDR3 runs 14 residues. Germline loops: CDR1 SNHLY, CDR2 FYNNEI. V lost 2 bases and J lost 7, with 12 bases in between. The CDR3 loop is CASSELPGANEQFF. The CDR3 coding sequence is TGTGCCAGCAGTGAACTCCCAGGGGCGAATGAGCAGTTCTTC.

Here the CDR3 reads CAISESLGRRYGYTF. The CDR3 DNA is TGTGCCATCAGTGAGTCCCTGGGACGGAGGTATGGCTACACCTTC. V gene TRBV10-3 combines with J gene TRBJ1-2, with D perhaps TRBD1 (5 bases). The CDR3 has 15 amino acids. Germline V lookup: CDR1 ENHRY, CDR2 SYGVKD. V lost 0 bases and J 5 bases, leaving 13 bases between the germline ends.

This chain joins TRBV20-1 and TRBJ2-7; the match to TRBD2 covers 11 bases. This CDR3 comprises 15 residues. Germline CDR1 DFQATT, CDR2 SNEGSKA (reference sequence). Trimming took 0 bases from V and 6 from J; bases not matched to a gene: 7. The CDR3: CSARDFGLAGSEQYF. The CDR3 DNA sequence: TGCAGTGCTAGAGACTTCGGACTAGCGGGTAGCGAGCAGTACTTC.

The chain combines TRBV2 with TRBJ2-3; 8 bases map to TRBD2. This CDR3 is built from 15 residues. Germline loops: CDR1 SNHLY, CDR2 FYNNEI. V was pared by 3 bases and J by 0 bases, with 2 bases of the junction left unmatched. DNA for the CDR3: TGTGCCAGCAGTGATGCTAGCGGGAGCACAGATACGCAGTATTTT. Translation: CASSDASGSTDTQYF.

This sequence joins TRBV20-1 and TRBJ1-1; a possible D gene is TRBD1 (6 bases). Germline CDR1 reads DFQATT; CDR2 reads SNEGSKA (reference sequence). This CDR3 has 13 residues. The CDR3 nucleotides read TGCAGCGGCACAAGGACAGATAACACTGAAGCTTTCTTT. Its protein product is CSGTRTDNTEAFF.

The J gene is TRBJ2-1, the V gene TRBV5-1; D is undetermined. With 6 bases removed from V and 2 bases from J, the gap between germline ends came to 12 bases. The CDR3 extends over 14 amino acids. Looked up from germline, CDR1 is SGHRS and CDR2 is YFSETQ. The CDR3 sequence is CASTSRTAYNEQFF. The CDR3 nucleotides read TGCGCCAGCACGTCCCGCACAGCCTACAATGAGCAGTTCTTC.

This chain's CDR3 is CASTTNSYNSPLHF. The CDR3 DNA follows: TGTGCCAGCACCACAAACTCCTATAATTCACCCCTCCACTTT. The genes are TRBV27 and TRBJ1-6; D remains unclear. V dropped 7 bases and J dropped 0 bases, with 7 bases sitting between them. This CDR3 region has 14 residues. Germline V CDR1 and CDR2: MNHEY, SMNVEV (reference sequence).

CDR3 nucleotide sequence: TGCAGTGCTAGAGATTTGGGGGGCCGCTACGAGCAGTACTTC. It translates to CSARDLGGRYEQYF. The chain joins TRBV20-1 to TRBJ2-7, with D perhaps TRBD1 or TRBD2 (6 bases each). In germline, CDR1 is DFQATT, CDR2 SNEGSKA (reference sequence). With 0 bases removed from V and 3 bases from J, the gap between germline ends came to 12 bases. The CDR3 sequence is 14 residues long.

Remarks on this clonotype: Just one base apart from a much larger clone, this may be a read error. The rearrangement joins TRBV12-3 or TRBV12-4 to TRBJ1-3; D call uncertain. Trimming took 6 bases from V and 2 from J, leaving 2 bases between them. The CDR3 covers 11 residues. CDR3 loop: CASSTGNTIYF. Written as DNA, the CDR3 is TGTGCCAGCAGCACTGGAAACACCATATATTTT.

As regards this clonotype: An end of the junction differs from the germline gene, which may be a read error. CDR3 DNA: TGTGCCAACAGTTTAGCGACTTATAGCAATCAGCCCCAGCATTTT. Its protein product is CANSLATYSNQPQHF. V gene TRBV28 combines with J gene TRBJ1-5; D is uncertain. Germline-derived CDR1 and CDR2 are MDHEN and SYDVKM. The CDR3 spans 15 residues.

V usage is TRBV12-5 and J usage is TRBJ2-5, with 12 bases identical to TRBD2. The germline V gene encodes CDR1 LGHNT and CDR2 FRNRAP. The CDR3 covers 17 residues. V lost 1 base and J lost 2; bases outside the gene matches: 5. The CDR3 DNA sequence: TGTGCTAGTGGTTTGGGGGCACTAGCGGGGGGTCAAGAGACCCAGTACTTC. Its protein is CASGLGALAGGQETQYF.

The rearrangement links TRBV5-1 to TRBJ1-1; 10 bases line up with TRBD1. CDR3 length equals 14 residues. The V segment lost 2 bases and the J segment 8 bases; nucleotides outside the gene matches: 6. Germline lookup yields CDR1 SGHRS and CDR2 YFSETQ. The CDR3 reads CASSFSGQGGEAFF. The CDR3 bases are TGCGCCAGCAGCTTCTCTGGACAGGGGGGGGAAGCTTTCTTT.

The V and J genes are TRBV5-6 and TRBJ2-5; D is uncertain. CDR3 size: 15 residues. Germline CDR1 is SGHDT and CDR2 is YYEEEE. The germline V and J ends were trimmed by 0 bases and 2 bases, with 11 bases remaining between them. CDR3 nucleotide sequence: TGTGCCAGCAGCTTGGAAGGCAGAATACAAGAGACCCAGTACTTC. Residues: CASSLEGRIQETQYF.

The CDR3 DNA sequence: TGCGCCAGCAGCCAAGACCGAGCAGGGACTAGCGACTCCTACGAGCAGTACTTC. Protein product: CASSQDRAGTSDSYEQYF. The rearrangement links TRBV4-3 to TRBJ2-7; 10 nucleotides line up with TRBD2. Germline V lookup: CDR1 LGHNA, CDR2 YSLEER. The V gene end was trimmed by 0 bases and the J gene end by 0 bases; junction bases not matched to a gene: 8. There are 18 residues in the CDR3.

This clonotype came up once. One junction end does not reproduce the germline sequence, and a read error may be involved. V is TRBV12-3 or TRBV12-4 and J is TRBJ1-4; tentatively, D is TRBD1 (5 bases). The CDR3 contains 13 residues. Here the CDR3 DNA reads TGTGCCTGCAGGGAGTCAACTAATGAAAAACTGTTTTTT. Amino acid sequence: CACRESTNEKLFF.

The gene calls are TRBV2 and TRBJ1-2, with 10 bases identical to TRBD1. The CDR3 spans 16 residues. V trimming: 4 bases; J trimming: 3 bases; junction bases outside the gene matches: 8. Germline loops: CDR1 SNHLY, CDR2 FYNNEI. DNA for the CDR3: TGTGCCAGCAGTGGGGGACAGGGGATTTGGGACTATGGCTACACCTTC. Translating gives CASSGGQGIWDYGYTF.

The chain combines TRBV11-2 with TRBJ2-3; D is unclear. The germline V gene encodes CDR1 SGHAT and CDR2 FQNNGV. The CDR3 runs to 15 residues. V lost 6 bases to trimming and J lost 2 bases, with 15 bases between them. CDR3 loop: CASRSDRIDTDTQYF. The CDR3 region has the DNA TGTGCCAGCAGGTCCGATCGCATCGACACAGATACGCAGTATTTT. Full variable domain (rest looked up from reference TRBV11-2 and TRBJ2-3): EAGVAQSPRYKIIEKRQSVAFWCNPISGHATLYWYQQILGQGPKLLIQFQNNGVVDDSQLPKDRFSAERLKGVDSTLKIQPAKLEDSAVYLCASRSDRIDTDTQYFGPGTRLTVL.